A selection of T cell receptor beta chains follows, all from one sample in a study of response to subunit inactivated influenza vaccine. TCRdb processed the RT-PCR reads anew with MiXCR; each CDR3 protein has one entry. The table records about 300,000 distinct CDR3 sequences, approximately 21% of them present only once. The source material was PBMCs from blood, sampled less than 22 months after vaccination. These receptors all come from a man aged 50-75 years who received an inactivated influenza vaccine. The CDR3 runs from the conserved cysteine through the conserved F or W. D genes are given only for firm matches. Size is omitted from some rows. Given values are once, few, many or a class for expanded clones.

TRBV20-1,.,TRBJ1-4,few,CSARVDPGSVVEKLFF,TGCAGTGCTAGAGTAGATCCCGGGTCAGTTGTTGAAAAACTGTTTTTT
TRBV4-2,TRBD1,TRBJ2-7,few,CASSFPGQGAEQYF,TGTGCCAGCAGCTTTCCCGGACAGGGAGCCGAGCAGTACTTC
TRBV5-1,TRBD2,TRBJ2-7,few,CASSSGGSGSFSYEQYF,TGCGCCAGCAGCTCGGGAGGGAGCGGGTCTTTCTCCTACGAGCAGTACTTC
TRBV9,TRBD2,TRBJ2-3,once,CASSVGLAQSTDTQYF,TGTGCCAGCAGCGTAGGACTAGCGCAAAGCACAGATACGCAGTATTTT
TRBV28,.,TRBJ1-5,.,CASSLMGWRTGSNQAQHF,TGTGCCAGCAGTTTAATGGGCTGGCGGACGGGGAGCAATCAGGCCCAGCATTTT
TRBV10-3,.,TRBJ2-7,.,CAIRGGDSYEQYF,TGTGCCATCAGGGGCGGTGACTCCTACGAGCAGTACTTC
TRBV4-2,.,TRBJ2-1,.,CASSQDPSAYNEQFF,TGTGCCAGCAGCCAAGATCCTTCAGCCTACAATGAGCAGTTCTTC
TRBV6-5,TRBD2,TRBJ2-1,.,CASSYSKGRGFPYNEQFF,TGTGCCAGCAGTTACTCGAAGGGGCGGGGGTTCCCCTACAATGAGCAGTTCTTC
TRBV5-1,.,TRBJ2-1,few,CASSALGLSSVYNEQFF,TGCGCCAGCAGCGCGCTGGGACTCTCTAGCGTCTACAATGAGCAGTTCTTC
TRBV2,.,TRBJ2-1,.,CASSVLFNEDEQFF,TGTGCCAGCAGTGTCTTATTCAACGAAGATGAGCAGTTCTTC
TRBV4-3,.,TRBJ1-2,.,CASSRRDARAYGYTF,TGCGCCAGCAGCCGTAGGGACGCGAGGGCCTATGGCTACACCTTC
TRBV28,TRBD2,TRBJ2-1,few,CASSFSTSGYYNEQFF,TGTGCCAGCAGTTTCTCTACTAGCGGATATTACAATGAGCAGTTCTTC
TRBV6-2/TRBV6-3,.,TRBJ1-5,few,CASSYVSGSNQPQHF,TGTGCCAGCAGTTACGTTTCAGGGAGCAATCAGCCCCAGCATTTT
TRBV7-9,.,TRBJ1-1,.,CASLMGIPRNTETFF,TGTGCCAGCCTCATGGGTATCCCTCGGAACACTGAAACTTTCTTT
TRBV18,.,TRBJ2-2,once,CASSRPSGVGTGELFF,TGTGCCAGCTCACGTCCGTCGGGGGTTGGAACCGGGGAGCTGTTTTTT
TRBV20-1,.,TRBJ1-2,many,CSARSAERGGYTF,TGCAGTGCTAGGTCCGCCGAGAGGGGTGGCTACACCTTC
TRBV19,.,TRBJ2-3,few,CASSSRPSTDTQYF,TGTGCCAGTAGTAGTCGGCCTAGCACAGATACGCAGTATTTT
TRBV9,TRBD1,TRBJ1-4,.,CASSFRDRGFDEKLFF,TGTGCCAGCAGCTTCCGGGACAGGGGGTTCGATGAAAAACTGTTTTTT
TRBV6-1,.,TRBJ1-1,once,CASRPTGSRNTEAFF,TGTGCCAGCAGGCCAACAGGGAGCCGGAACACTGAAGCTTTCTTT
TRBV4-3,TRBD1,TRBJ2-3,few,CASSPRTGGTDTQYF,TGCGCCAGCAGCCCGAGGACAGGGGGGACAGATACGCAGTATTTT
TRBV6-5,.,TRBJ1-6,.,CASSYRAFDNSPLHF,TGTGCCAGCAGTTACCGAGCCTTTGATAATTCACCCCTCCACTTT
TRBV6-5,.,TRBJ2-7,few,CASSYSIPVYEQYF,TGTGCCAGCAGTTACTCGATACCGGTTTACGAGCAGTACTTC
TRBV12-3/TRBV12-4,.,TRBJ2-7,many,CASSNGQTYEQYF,TGTGCCAGCAGTAATGGACAGACCTACGAGCAGTACTTC
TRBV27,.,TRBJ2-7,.,CASSSLQSSYEQYF,TGTGCCAGCAGTTCACTCCAGAGCTCCTACGAGCAGTACTTC
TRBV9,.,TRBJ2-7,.,CASSVEAGGSYEQYF,TGTGCCAGCAGCGTAGAGGCAGGTGGGTCCTACGAGCAGTACTTC
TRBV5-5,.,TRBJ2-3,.,CASSLLTGSGADTQYF,TGTGCCAGCAGCTTGCTGACAGGATCCGGGGCAGATACGCAGTATTTT
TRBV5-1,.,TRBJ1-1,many,CASSRQDLNTEAFF,TGCGCCAGCAGCCGACAGGATTTGAACACTGAAGCTTTCTTT
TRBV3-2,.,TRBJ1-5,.,CASSPLFAGYNQPQHF,TGTGCCAGCAGCCCCCTTTTTGCTGGGTACAATCAGCCCCAGCATTTT
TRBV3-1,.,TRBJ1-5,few,CASSQGIFQPQHF,TGTGCCAGCAGCCAAGGGATTTTTCAGCCCCAGCATTTT
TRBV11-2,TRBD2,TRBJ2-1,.,CASSQPYSSGQRYNEQFF,TGTGCCAGCAGCCAACCGTACTCTAGCGGTCAACGGTACAATGAGCAGTTCTTC
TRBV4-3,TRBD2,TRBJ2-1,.,CASSHSTSGRGYNEQFF,TGCGCCAGCAGCCACTCGACTAGCGGGAGGGGTTACAATGAGCAGTTCTTC
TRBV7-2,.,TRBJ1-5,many,CASSRGGQGNNQPQHF,TGTGCCAGCAGCCGAGGAGGCCAGGGAAACAATCAGCCCCAGCATTTT
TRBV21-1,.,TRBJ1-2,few,CASSNDSQAGYTF,TGTGCCAGCAGCAATGACAGCCAAGCTGGCTACACCTTC
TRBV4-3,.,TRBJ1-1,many,CASSRKQGYEAFF,TGCGCCAGCAGCCGCAAACAGGGTTATGAAGCTTTCTTT
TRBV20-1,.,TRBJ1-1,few,CSAGKGMVAEAFF,TGCAGTGCAGGGAAGGGGATGGTCGCTGAAGCTTTCTTT
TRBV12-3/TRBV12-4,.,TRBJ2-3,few,CASRFSSTDTQYF,TGTGCCAGCAGGTTTTCTAGCACAGATACGCAGTATTTT
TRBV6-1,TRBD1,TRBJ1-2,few,CASSEPRGAGGANYGYTF,TGTGCCAGCAGTGAACCCCGAGGGGCAGGGGGCGCTAACTATGGCTACACCTTC
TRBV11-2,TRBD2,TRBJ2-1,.,CASSSGLAGAGEQFF,TGTGCCAGCAGCTCGGGACTAGCGGGAGCCGGTGAGCAGTTCTTC
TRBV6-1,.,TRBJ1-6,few,CASSEDSYNSPLHF,TGTGCCAGCAGTGAGGACAGCTATAATTCACCCCTCCACTTT
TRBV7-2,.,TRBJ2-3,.,CASTPFGAADTQYF,TGTGCCAGCACCCCGTTTGGAGCCGCAGATACGCAGTATTTT
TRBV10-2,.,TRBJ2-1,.,CASSDHLRDEQFF,TGCGCCAGCAGTGACCACTTGAGGGATGAGCAGTTCTTC
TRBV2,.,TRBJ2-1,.,CASSRTAVQFF,TGTGCCAGCAGTCGAACAGCGGTGCAGTTCTTC
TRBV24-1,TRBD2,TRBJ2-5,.,CATSVGGLAGAGETQYF,TGTGCCACCAGTGTTGGGGGACTAGCGGGAGCGGGAGAGACCCAGTACTTC
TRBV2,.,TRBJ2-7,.,CASSEMYEQYF,TGTGCCAGCAGTGAAATGTACGAGCAGTACTTC
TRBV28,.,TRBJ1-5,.,CASSSPEGPGQPQHF,TGTGCCAGCAGTTCCCCCGAGGGCCCCGGTCAGCCCCAGCATTTT
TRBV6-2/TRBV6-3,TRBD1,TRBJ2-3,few,CASSHPGQGTDTQYF,TGTGCCAGCAGTCATCCGGGACAGGGGACAGATACGCAGTATTTT
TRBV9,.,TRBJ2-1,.,CASSARGSGYNEQFF,TGTGCCAGCAGCGCCCGGGGTTCTGGTTACAATGAGCAGTTCTTC
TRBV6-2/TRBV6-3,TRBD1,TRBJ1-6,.,CASTDRGGSPLHF,TGTGCCAGCACGGACAGGGGTGGTTCACCCCTCCACTTT
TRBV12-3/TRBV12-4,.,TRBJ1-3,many,CASRENSAGNTIYF,TGTGCCAGCAGGGAAAATAGCGCTGGAAACACCATATATTTT
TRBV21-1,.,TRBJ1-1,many,CASSPPWPHRATNTEAFF,TGTGCCAGCAGTCCTCCCTGGCCACACAGGGCTACGAACACTGAAGCTTTCTTT
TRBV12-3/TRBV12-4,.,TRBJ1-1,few,CASRRGGGLRAFF,TGTGCCAGCAGAAGAGGGGGGGGTTTGCGAGCTTTCTTT
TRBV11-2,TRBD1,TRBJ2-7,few,CASSSTDRAGNEQYF,TGTGCCAGCAGCTCCACGGACAGGGCTGGCAACGAGCAGTACTTC
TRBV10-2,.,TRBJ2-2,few,CATSLDPSGELFF,TGCGCCACCTCTCTGGATCCCAGCGGGGAGCTGTTTTTT